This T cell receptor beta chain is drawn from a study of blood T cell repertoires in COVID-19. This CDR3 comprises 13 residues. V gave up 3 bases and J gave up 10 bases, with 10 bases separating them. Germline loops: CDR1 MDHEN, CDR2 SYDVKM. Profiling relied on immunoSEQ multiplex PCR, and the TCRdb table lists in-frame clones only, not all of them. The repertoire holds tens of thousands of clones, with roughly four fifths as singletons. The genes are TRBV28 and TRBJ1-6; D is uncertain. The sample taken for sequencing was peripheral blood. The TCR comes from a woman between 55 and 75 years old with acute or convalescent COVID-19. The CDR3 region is CASSLEDWSPLHF. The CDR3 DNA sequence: TGTGCCAGCAGTTTGGAGGATTGGTCACCCCTCCACTTT. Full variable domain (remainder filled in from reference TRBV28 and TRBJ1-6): DVKVTQSSRYLVKRTGEKVFLECVQDMDHENMFWYRQDPGLGLRLIYFSYDVKMKEKGDIPEGYSVSREKKERFSLILESASTNQTSMYLCASSLEDWSPLHFGNGTRLTVT.